The source of this TCR gamma chain is a study of Vδ1+ human thymocytes. Study observations and caveats: TRD repertoires were essentially private, unlike widely shared TRG clonotypes. Highly polyclonal TRG and TRD repertoires with Gaussian CDR3 length distributions appeared in thymus. Thymic delta-chain repertoires held approximately 19% Vdelta2 sequences and few Vdelta3, despite high sort purity.

Extracted RNA was reverse transcribed into cDNA. Pooled V-gene forward primers with one constant-region reverse primer generated the CDR3 amplicons by multiplex PCR. TCRdb used CATT to re-call clones from the multiplex PCR reads. The table includes tens of thousands of gamma-chain clones, roughly 13% detected once. CDR1 is EGSNGY and CDR2 is YDSYNSKV in the germline V gene. The CDR3 runs to 12 residues. V lost 5 bases, J lost 12 bases, and 13 bases stayed unmatched. There are a few counts of this clone. The antigen is unknown. The J gene is TRGJ1 or TRGJ2, the V gene TRGV2. This TCR derives from a child less than two years old who had congenital heart surgery. Sequencing was performed on Vdelta1+ gamma-delta thymocytes from the thymus. The sample's subset: FACS-sorted CD3+ TCRalphabeta- TCRVdelta1+ TCRVdelta2- thymocytes. The CDR3 reads CATWARGPRKLF. CDR3 DNA sequence: TGTGCCACCTGGGCCCGGGGTCCGCGGAAACTCTTT.